This T cell receptor (beta chain) appears in the sequencing data of a study of T cells after yellow fever vaccination. Study as a whole: Preparation of the low-cell-number fractions used SMART-Seq v4 Ultra Low Input. Study-wide points: Reappearing after the booster were most of the clones from primary vaccination (around 95% CD4, around 88% CD8). Compared with primary, the secondary response was weaker and peaked at day 5, not 15.

This clonotype was picked up many times. The antigen is undetermined. They built TCR cDNA with 5'RACE template switching, a step that put in a universal primer site and UMIs. TCRdb itself ran the 5' RACE reads through MiXCR, one entry per CDR3 protein. The sample has a few hundred thousand distinct CDR3 sequences, about 5.2% seen once. Deletions cut 2 bases from V and 0 bases from J, with 11 bases between. Germline assignment: CDR1 SGHKS and CDR2 YYEKEE (reference sequence). The CDR3 has 15 residues. The sequence was collected from a man in his late teens or twenties who received the YFV17D yellow fever vaccine. The sequencing here drew on CD4+ T cells sorted from PBMCs, taken on the day of the yellow fever booster vaccination. The J gene is TRBJ1-1, the V gene TRBV5-5; a possible D gene is TRBD1 (5 bases). CDR3 DNA sequence: TGTGCCAGCAGCTTTAGGGGATTAATGAACACTGAAGCTTTCTTT. Protein product: CASSFRGLMNTEAFF.